The text below deals with one T cell receptor (beta chain). The antigen remains undetermined. The sample belongs to a study of cytomegalovirus exposure and HLA in healthy donors. The PCR had 60 Vbeta and 13 Jbeta primers. Profiled with immunoSEQ multiplex PCR; TCRdb holds only in-frame clones, not every one. This table holds roughly 120,000 clones, 67% found once. Per the germline V gene, CDR1 is SNHLY and CDR2 is FYNNEI. The CDR3 loop spans 14 amino acids. Trimming left V 8 bases short and J 3 bases short, with 14 bases between. Study-wide findings and caveats: V- and J-gene trimming of TCR beta was linked (in a later analysis) to a missense DCLRE1C variant. A highly shared variant cluster was judged a likely technical artifact. Immune exposure information available was restricted to CMV serostatus. Rates of TCR association differed by HLA locus in a later analysis, with DRB1 highest and HLA-C lowest.

The rearrangement joins TRBV2 to TRBJ2-1; D possibly corresponds to TRBD1 (5 bases). The sample consisted of PBMCs. The receptor was derived from a man aged 18 to 29 in good health and CMV-seropositive. This chain's CDR3 is CASGRTRNYNEQFF. The CDR3 nucleotides are TGTGCCAGCGGGCGGACAAGAAACTACAATGAGCAGTTCTTC.